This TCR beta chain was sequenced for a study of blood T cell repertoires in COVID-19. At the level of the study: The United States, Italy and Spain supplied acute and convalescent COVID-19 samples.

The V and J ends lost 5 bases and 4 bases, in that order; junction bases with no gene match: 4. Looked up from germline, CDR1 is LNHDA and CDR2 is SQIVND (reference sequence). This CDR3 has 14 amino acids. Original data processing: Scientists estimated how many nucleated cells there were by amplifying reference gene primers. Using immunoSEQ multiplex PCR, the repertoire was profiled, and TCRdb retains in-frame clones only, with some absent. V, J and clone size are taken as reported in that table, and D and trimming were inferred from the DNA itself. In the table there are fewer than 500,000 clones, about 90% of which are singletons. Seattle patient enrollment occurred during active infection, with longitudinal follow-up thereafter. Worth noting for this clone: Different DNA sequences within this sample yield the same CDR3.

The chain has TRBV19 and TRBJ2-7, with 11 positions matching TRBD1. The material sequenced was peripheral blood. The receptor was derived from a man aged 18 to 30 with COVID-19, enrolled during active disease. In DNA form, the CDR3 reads TGTGCCAGTAGTCCAGGGACAGGGGGATACGAGCAGTACTTC. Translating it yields CASSPGTGGYEQYF.